Sequencing of this TCR beta chain was carried out in a study of blood T cell repertoires in COVID-19. Study overall: COVID-19 samples collected from the United States, Italy and Spain covered acute and convalescent phases.

The CDR3 is 24 residues long. Germline-derived CDR1 and CDR2 are MDHEN and SYDVKM. With 11 bases clipped from V and 4 bases from J, the junction kept 34 bases outside the gene matches. Per the authors' pipeline: Amplified reference gene primers provided the basis for estimating nucleated cell counts. Repertoires were generated with immunoSEQ multiplex PCR, while TCRdb's copy carries only in-frame clones and drops some. V, J and clone size are taken as reported in that table, and D and trimming were inferred from the DNA itself. The sample carries around 190,000 clones, more than 75% recorded once. The TCR was taken from a woman in her forties or fifties with active or convalescent COVID-19. V is TRBV28 and J is TRBJ2-1; TRBD2 matches 14 bases. The specimen was peripheral blood. The CDR3 here is CAATTPWSLTTSGRARTAYNEQFF. The CDR3 coding sequence is TGTGCCGCCACAACGCCCTGGTCACTTACGACTAGCGGGAGGGCCAGGACCGCATACAATGAGCAGTTCTTC.